A selection of T cell receptor beta chains follows, all from one sample in a study of OX40 agonist ivuxolimab in advanced cancers. Method: immunoSEQ multiplex PCR; TCRdb's copy keeps in-frame clones and lacks some. The sample includes approximately 69,000 clones, around four fifths of them seen just once. The sample consisted of CD4+ or CD8+ T cells sorted from blood, taken in a trial of the OX40 agonist ivuxolimab. These receptors came from an adult with an advanced solid tumor such as melanoma, head and neck, liver or kidney cancer. The CDR3 runs from the conserved cysteine through the conserved F or W. The order of the fields is D gene, J gene, V gene, CDR3 length, clone size, CDR3 DNA, CDR3 protein. A D gene is named only where the DNA matches it firmly. The size entry is marked missing in some rows and otherwise reads once, few, many or a size class.

>.|TRBJ2-5|TRBV18|15|.
TGTGCCAGCTCACCACGGTCCGGAGGTGGGGAGACCCAGTACTTC
CASSPRSGGGETQYF
>.|TRBJ1-5|TRBV2|15|.
TGTGCCAGCAGTGGGGACATTATAGGCAATCAGCCCCAGCATTTT
CASSGDIIGNQPQHF
>.|TRBJ2-5|TRBV7-9|12|.
TGTGCCAGCAGCTATGCGCCGGAGACCCAGTACTTC
CASSYAPETQYF
>.|TRBJ1-2|TRBV4-3|14|.
TGCGCCAGCAGCCAAGGAACCGAACGCTATGGCTACACCTTC
CASSQGTERYGYTF
>.|TRBJ2-1|TRBV28|15|.
TGTGCCAGCAGTTTAACCGGGACATCCTACAATGAGCAGTTCTTC
CASSLTGTSYNEQFF
>TRBD1|TRBJ2-2|TRBV27|14|.
TGTGCCAGCAGTTTGGACAGGGGGATCGGGGAGCTGTTTTTT
CASSLDRGIGELFF
>.|TRBJ1-1|TRBV20-1|8|.
TGCAGTGCTTACCACCCTTTCTTT
CSAYHPFF
>TRBD1|TRBJ2-5|TRBV18|16|few
TGTGCCAGCTCAGCCTTCCCCGGGACAGAGAAAGAGACCCAGTACTTC
CASSAFPGTEKETQYF
>TRBD1|TRBJ1-3|TRBV5-5|13|.
TGTGCCAGCAGCTTTGGGCCGGGGAGGGGACAGGATTTT
CASSFGPGRGQDF
>TRBD1|TRBJ1-1|TRBV6-5|14|.
TGTGCCAGCAGCCCCAGGGGGCGCATCACTGAAGCTTTCTTT
CASSPRGRITEAFF
>.|TRBJ1-2|TRBV6-6|14|once
TGTGCCAGCAGTGCCAGAGGTGGGGCTAGGGGCTACACCTTC
CASSARGGARGYTF
>TRBD2|TRBJ2-1|TRBV15|17|.
TGTGCCACCAGCAGGGGACTAGCGGGAGGATCCTACAATGAGCAGTTCTTC
CATSRGLAGGSYNEQFF
>TRBD2|TRBJ2-1|TRBV4-2|16|.
TGTGCCAGCAGCCAAGAGGGCGGGGGGGCCTACAATGAGCAGTTCTTC
CASSQEGGGAYNEQFF
>.|TRBJ1-3|TRBV7-9|17|.
TGTGCCAGCAGCTTCACAGGTGGCCCTTTCTCTGGAAACACCATATATTTT
CASSFTGGPFSGNTIYF
>.|TRBJ1-5|TRBV2|15|.
TGTGCCAGCCGCCCCAGGAACGGGGGCCATCAGCCCCAGCATTTT
CASRPRNGGHQPQHF
>.|TRBJ1-2|TRBV5-1|14|.
TGCGCCAGCAGCTTGGCCCCAGGGTCCTATGGCTACACCTTC
CASSLAPGSYGYTF
>TRBD2|TRBJ2-2|TRBV16|17|.
TGTGCCAGCAGCCAATCGGAACTAGCGGGAGTCGAGGGGGAGCTGTTTTTT
CASSQSELAGVEGELFF
>.|TRBJ1-2|TRBV21-1|13|.
TGTGCCAGCAGCAAAACGAGTGGCTATGGCTACACCTTC
CASSKTSGYGYTF
>TRBD1|TRBJ1-2|TRBV27|15|.
TGTGCCAGCAGTACCACCTCGACAGGGTACTATGGCTACACCTTC
CASSTTSTGYYGYTF
>.|TRBJ2-1|TRBV7-3|13|.
TGTGCCAGCAGCCCGGGACTGGTCGATGAGCAGTTCTTC
CASSPGLVDEQFF
>.|TRBJ2-5|TRBV6-5|12|.
TGTGCCAGCAGTTCGTGGGGAGAGACCCAGTACTTC
CASSSWGETQYF
>TRBD2|TRBJ2-3|TRBV7-2|13|once
TGTGCCAGCAGCTCGACTAGCGGGAGGCCGCAGTATTTT
CASSSTSGRPQYF
>TRBD1|TRBJ1-5|TRBV27|13|.
TGTGCCAGCAGTCGACAGGGCTATCAGCCCCAGCATTTT
CASSRQGYQPQHF
>.|TRBJ2-5|TRBV5-1|16|.
TGCGCCAGCACCCCAACTTATAACAGTCCGACGGAGACCCAGTACTTC
CASTPTYNSPTETQYF
>.|TRBJ1-1|TRBV6-6|14|once
TGTGCCAGCAGTTACACGGGGGGTGGGACTGAAGCTTTCTTT
CASSYTGGGTEAFF
>TRBD2|TRBJ2-5|TRBV29-1|14|.
TGCAGCGTCCAAAGGACTAGCGGACAAGAGACCCAGTACTTC
CSVQRTSGQETQYF
>TRBD1|TRBJ2-3|TRBV4-2|16|.
TGTGCCAGCAGCCAACTGACAGGGTCCGACACAGATACGCAGTATTTT
CASSQLTGSDTDTQYF
>TRBD1|TRBJ1-3|TRBV18|16|.
TGTGCCAGCTCACCGCGGGACAGGGGGCGCGGAAACACCATATATTTT
CASSPRDRGRGNTIYF
>.|TRBJ1-3|TRBV7-9|16|once
TGTGCCAGCAGCTCTGACCGAAGAACAACTGGAAACACCATATATTTT
CASSSDRRTTGNTIYF
>.|TRBJ2-2|TRBV6-6|13|.
TGTGCCAGCAGATACATGGCTGACGGGGAGCTGTTTTTT
CASRYMADGELFF
>.|TRBJ1-4|TRBV7-9|14|.
TGTGCCAGCAGCAATGGGGTTACTAATGAAAAACTGTTTTTT
CASSNGVTNEKLFF
>.|TRBJ2-5|TRBV7-9|14|.
TGTGCCAGCAGCGAAATAGCGGCCCAAGAGACCCAGTACTTC
CASSEIAAQETQYF
>.|TRBJ2-2|TRBV2|15|.
TGTGCCAGCAGTGAAGCATCGGGGAAAACCGGGGAGCTGTTTTTT
CASSEASGKTGELFF
>.|TRBJ1-5|TRBV2|12|.
TGTGCCAGCGCTATGGGTAATCAGCCCCAGCATTTT
CASAMGNQPQHF
>.|TRBJ1-1|TRBV5-1|12|once
TGCGCCAGCAGATCGGCCAACACTGAAGCTTTCTTT
CASRSANTEAFF
>.|TRBJ1-4|TRBV13|13|.
TGTGCCAGCAAGGGAGCACTCAATGAAAAACTGTTTTTT
CASKGALNEKLFF
>TRBD2|TRBJ2-1|TRBV2|16|.
TGTGCCAGCAGGGCACTAGCGGGGGCCCTCTACAATGAGCAGTTCTTC
CASRALAGALYNEQFF
>.|TRBJ2-1|TRBV7-9|14|few
TGTGCCAGCAGCCACCGGGCCGCATACAATGAGCAGTTCTTC
CASSHRAAYNEQFF
>.|TRBJ1-1|TRBV7-2|16|.
TGTGCCAGCAGCCCCCCCGGGGGGGGTTTGGGGACTGAAGCTTTCTTT
CASSPPGGGLGTEAFF
>.|TRBJ2-2|TRBV4-2|14|.
TGTGCCAGCAGCCCCGACTGGCAAACCGGGGAGCTGTTTTTT
CASSPDWQTGELFF
>.|TRBJ1-3|TRBV11-2|15|.
TGTGCCAGCAGCTTAATCCGGGGAACTGGAAACACCATATATTTT
CASSLIRGTGNTIYF
>.|TRBJ2-3|TRBV9|15|.
TGTGCCAGCAGCGTAACTCCCTCCCACACAGATACGCAGTATTTT
CASSVTPSHTDTQYF
>.|TRBJ2-1|TRBV9|15|.
TGTGCCAGCAGCGCGGAAGACAGGCTCAGCAATGAGCAGTTCTTC
CASSAEDRLSNEQFF
>TRBD2|TRBJ2-1|TRBV29-1|17|.
TGCAGCGTCGAACCGGGACTAGCGGGAGGAATGAAAGATGAGCAGTTCTTC
CSVEPGLAGGMKDEQFF
>.|TRBJ2-3|TRBV5-6|14|.
TGTGCCAGCAGCTTTGGGGGTGGAGGGGATACGCAGTATTTT
CASSFGGGGDTQYF
>.|TRBJ1-3|TRBV2|15|.
TGTGCCAGCAGGTTGGGACATCTCTCTGGAAACACCATATATTTT
CASRLGHLSGNTIYF
>TRBD1|TRBJ1-2|TRBV4-2|16|.
TGTGCCAGCAGCCAGGGACAGGGAGGTGGCGGCTATGGCTACACCTTC
CASSQGQGGGGYGYTF
>TRBD1|TRBJ1-6|TRBV28|12|.
TGTGCCAGTCGACAGGGTAATTCACCCCTCCACTTT
CASRQGNSPLHF
>.|TRBJ1-1|TRBV28|16|.
TGTGCCAGCAGTACCTTGCGTCGGAACTCGAACACTGAAGCTTTCTTT
CASSTLRRNSNTEAFF
>TRBD1|TRBJ2-4|TRBV19|14|once
TGTGCCAGTAGTGGGGACAGGGGGTCGAACATTCAGTACTTC
CASSGDRGSNIQYF
>.|TRBJ2-2|TRBV7-9|17|.
TGTGCCAGCAGCACCTACGGCACAACCTCGTTCACCGGGGAGCTGTTTTTT
CASSTYGTTSFTGELFF
>.|TRBJ1-2|TRBV4-3|14|.
TGCGCCAGCAGCCAAGAGACAGCTCCGTCCGGCTACACCTTC
CASSQETAPSGYTF
>.|TRBJ1-4|TRBV19|11|.
TGTGCCAGTACCCCGGGAGAAAAACTGTTTTTT
CASTPGEKLFF
>.|TRBJ2-5|TRBV25-1|16|.
TGTGCCAGCAGTATCCTTGCAGTCGCCCGGAAAGAGACCCAGTACTTC
CASSILAVARKETQYF
>TRBD2|TRBJ2-7|TRBV2|15|.
TGTGCCAGCGGGACTAGCGGGAGGAGCTCCTACGAGCAGTACTTC
CASGTSGRSSYEQYF
>TRBD2|TRBJ2-1|TRBV27|15|.
TGTGCCAGCAGTCTCGATAGCGGGGGATTCGGTGAGCAGTTCTTC
CASSLDSGGFGEQFF